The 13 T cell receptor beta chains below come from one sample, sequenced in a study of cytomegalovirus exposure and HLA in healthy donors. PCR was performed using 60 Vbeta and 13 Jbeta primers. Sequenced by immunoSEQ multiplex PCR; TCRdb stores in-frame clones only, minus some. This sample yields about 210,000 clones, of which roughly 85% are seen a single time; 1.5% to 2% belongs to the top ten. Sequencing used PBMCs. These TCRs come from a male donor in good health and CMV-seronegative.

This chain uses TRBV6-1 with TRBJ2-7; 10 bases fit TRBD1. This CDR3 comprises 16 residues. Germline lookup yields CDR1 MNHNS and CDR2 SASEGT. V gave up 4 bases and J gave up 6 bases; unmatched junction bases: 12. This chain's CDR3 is CASSATPGQGPGEQYF. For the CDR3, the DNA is TGTGCCAGCAGTGCCACTCCGGGACAGGGGCCTGGCGAGCAGTACTTC.

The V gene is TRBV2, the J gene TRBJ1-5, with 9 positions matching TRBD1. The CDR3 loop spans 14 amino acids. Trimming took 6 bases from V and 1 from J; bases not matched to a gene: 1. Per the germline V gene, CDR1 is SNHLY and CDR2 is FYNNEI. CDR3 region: CASRGTGSNQPQHF. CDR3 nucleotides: TGTGCCAGCAGGGGGACAGGGAGCAATCAGCCCCAGCATTTT.

The CDR3: CASSQEGRGPSGANVLTF. CDR3 coding DNA: TGCGCCAGCAGCCAAGAGGGCAGGGGGCCTTCTGGGGCCAACGTCCTGACTTTC. This chain connects TRBV4-1 to TRBJ2-6; 8 nucleotides line up with TRBD1. The CDR3 runs to 18 residues. Germline assignment: CDR1 MGHRA and CDR2 YSYEKL. V shed 0 bases, J shed 1 base, and the junction held 5 bases outside the gene matches.

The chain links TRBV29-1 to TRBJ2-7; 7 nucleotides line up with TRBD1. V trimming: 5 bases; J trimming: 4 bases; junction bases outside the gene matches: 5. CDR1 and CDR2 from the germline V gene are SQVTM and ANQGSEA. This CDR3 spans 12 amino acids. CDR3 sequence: CSVSQGEYEQYF. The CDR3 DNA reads TGCAGCGTTTCGCAGGGGGAGTACGAGCAGTACTTC.

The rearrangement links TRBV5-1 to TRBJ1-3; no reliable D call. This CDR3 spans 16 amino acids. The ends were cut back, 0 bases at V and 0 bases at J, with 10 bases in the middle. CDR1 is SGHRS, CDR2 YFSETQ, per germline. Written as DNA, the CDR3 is TGCGCCAGCAGCTTGGTGTCCGGGGTCTCTGGAAACACCATATATTTT. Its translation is CASSLVSGVSGNTIYF.

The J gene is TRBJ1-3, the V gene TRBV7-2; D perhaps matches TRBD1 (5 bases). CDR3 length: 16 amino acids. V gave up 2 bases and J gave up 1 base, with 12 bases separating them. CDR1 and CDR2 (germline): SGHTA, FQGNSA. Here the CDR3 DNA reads TGTGCCAGCAGCTTACTGGGGGGGTCTTCTGGAAACACCATATATTTT. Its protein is CASSLLGGSSGNTIYF.

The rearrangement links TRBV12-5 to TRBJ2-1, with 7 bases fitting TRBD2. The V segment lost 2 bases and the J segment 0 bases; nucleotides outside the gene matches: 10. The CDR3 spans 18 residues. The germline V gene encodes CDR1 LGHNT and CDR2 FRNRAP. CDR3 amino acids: CASGLMNLAGSSYNEQFF. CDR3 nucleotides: TGTGCTAGTGGTTTGATGAATTTAGCGGGTAGCTCCTACAATGAGCAGTTCTTC.

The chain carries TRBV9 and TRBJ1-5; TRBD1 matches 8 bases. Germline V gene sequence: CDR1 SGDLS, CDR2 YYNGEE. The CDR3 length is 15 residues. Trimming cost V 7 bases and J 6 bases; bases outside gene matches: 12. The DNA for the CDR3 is TGTGCCAGCTCGTCGACAGGGGAGGTGCGTCAGCCCCAGCATTTT. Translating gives CASSSTGEVRQPQHF.

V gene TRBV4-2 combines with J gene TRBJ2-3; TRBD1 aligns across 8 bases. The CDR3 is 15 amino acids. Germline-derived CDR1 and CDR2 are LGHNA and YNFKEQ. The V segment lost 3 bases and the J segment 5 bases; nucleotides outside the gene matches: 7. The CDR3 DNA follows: TGTGCCAGCAGCCACAGACAGGGGAAGGAAGATACGCAGTATTTT. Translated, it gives CASSHRQGKEDTQYF.

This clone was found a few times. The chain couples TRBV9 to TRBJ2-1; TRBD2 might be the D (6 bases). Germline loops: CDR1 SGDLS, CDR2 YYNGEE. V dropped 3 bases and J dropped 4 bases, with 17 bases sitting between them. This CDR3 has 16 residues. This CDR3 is CASSAHRLANYNEQFF. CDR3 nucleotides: TGTGCCAGCAGCGCCCACAGGCTAGCGAATTACAATGAGCAGTTCTTC.

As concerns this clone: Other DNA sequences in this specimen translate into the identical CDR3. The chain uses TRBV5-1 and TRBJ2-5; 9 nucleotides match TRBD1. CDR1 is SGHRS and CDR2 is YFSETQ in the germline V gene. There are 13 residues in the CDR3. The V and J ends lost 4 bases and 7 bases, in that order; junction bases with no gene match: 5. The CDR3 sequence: CASSTLDRGTQYF. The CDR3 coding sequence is TGCGCCAGCAGCACGTTGGACAGGGGGACCCAGTACTTC.

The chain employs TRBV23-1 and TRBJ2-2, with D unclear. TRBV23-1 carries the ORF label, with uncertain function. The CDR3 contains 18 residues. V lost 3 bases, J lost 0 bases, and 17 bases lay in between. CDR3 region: CASSHRSPGPANTGELFF. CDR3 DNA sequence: TGCGCCAGCAGTCATCGATCCCCAGGCCCTGCGAACACCGGGGAGCTGTTTTTT.

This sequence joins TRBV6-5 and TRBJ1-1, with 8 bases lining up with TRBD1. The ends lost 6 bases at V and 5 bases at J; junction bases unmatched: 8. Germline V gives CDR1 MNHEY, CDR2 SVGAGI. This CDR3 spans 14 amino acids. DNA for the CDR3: TGTGCCAGCAGGGACGACAGGGGAGGAACTGAAGCTTTCTTT. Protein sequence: CASRDDRGGTEAFF.